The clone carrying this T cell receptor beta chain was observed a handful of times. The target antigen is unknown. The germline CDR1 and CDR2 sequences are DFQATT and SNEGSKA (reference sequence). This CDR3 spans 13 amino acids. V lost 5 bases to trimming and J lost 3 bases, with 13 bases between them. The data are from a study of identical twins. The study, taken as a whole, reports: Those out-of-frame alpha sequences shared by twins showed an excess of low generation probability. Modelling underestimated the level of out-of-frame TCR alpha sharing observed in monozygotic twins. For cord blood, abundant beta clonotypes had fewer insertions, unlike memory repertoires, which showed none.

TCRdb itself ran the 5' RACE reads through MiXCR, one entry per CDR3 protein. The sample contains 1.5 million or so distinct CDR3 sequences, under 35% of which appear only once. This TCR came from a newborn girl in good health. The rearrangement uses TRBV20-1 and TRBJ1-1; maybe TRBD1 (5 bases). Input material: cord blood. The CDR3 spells CSASRGVDTEAFF. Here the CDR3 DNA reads TGCAGTGCTTCCCGAGGGGTGGACACTGAAGCTTTCTTT.